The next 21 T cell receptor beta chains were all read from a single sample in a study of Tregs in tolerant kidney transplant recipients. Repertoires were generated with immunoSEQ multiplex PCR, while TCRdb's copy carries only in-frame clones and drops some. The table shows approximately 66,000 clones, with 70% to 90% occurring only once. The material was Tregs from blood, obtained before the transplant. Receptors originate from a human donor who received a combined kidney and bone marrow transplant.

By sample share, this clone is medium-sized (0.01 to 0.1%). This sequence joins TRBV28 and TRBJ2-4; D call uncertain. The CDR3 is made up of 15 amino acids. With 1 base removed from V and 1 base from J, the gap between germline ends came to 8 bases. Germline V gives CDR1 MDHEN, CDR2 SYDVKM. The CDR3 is CASSLLEGAKNIQYF. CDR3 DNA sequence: TGTGCCAGCAGTTTATTGGAAGGGGCCAAAAACATTCAGTACTTC.

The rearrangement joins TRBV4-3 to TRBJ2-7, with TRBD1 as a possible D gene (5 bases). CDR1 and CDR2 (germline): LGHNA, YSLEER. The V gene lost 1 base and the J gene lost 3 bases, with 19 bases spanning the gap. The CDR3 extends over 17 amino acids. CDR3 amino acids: CASSQAYMAGQSYEQYF. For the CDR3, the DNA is TGCGCCAGCAGCCAAGCGTATATGGCAGGGCAAAGCTACGAGCAGTACTTC.

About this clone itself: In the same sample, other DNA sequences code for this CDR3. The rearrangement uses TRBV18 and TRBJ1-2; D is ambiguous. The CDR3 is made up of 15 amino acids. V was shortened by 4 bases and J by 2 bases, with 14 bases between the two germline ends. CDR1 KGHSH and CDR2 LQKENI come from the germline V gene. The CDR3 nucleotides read TGTGCCAGCTCACGAGATCCAAGGGCAAACTATGGCTACACCTTC. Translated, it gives CASSRDPRANYGYTF.

The CDR3 loop is CAGAGTGNYGYTF. The CDR3, as DNA: TGTGCCGGAGCCGGGACAGGGAACTATGGCTACACCTTC. This rearrangement joins TRBV28 to TRBJ1-2; TRBD1 matches at 9 bases. The V and J ends lost 11 bases and 2 bases, in that order; junction bases with no gene match: 6. The CDR3 consists of 13 residues. Germline assignment: CDR1 MDHEN and CDR2 SYDVKM.

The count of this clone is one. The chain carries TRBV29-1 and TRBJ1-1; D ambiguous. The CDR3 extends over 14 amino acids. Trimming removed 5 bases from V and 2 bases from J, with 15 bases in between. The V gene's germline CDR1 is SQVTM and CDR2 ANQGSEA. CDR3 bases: TGCAGCGTTTTTTCGGCAGGAGGAAACACTGAAGCTTTCTTT. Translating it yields CSVFSAGGNTEAFF.

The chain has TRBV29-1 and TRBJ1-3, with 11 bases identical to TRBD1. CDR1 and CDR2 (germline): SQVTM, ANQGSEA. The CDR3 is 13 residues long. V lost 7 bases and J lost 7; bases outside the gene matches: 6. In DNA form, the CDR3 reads TGCAGCGCCTCGGACAGGGGGCTTAACACCATATATTTT. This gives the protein CSASDRGLNTIYF.

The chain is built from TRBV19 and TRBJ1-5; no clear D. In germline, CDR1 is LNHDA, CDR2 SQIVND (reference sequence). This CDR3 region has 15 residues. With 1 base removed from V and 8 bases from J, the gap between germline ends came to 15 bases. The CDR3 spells CASSIGGSPVEPQHF. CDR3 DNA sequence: TGTGCCAGTAGTATAGGTGGCAGCCCGGTGGAGCCCCAGCATTTT.

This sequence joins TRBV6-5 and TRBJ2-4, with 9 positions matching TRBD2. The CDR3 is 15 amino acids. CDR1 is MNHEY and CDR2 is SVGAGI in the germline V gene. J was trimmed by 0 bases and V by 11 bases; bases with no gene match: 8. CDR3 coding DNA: TGTGCCGCGGGGGGGAACCTACTAGCCAAAAACATTCAGTACTTC. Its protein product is CAAGGNLLAKNIQYF.

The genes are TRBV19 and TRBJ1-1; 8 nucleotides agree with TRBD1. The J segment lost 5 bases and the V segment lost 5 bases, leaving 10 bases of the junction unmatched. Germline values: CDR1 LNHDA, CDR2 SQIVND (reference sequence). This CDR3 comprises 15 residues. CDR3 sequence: CASSPLTRGHTEAFF. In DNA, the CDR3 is TGTGCCAGTAGTCCGCTCACCAGGGGGCATACTGAAGCTTTCTTT.

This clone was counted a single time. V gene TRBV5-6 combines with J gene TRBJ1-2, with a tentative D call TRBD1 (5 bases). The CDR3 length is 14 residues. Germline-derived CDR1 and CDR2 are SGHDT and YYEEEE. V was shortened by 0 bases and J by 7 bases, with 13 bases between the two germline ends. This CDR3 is CASSLVRALSGYTF. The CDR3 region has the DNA TGTGCCAGCAGCTTGGTCAGGGCGCTGAGTGGCTACACCTTC.

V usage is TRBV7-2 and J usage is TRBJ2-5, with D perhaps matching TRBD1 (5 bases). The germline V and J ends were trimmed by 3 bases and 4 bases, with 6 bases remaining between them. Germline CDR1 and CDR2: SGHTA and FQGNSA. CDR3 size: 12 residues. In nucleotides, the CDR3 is TGTGCCAGCAGCTTTAGGGGAGAGACCCAGTACTTC. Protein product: CASSFRGETQYF.

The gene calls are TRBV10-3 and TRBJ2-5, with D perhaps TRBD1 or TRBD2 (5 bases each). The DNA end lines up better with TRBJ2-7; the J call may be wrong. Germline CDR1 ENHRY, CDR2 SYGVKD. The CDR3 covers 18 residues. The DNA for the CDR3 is TGTGCCATCAGCAAGGAAGGGCGCCGGGACCAGAGCTCCTACGAGCAGTACTTC. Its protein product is CAISKEGRRDQSSYEQYF.

The CDR3 here is CATTTGGVRWEYF. DNA of the CDR3: TGTGCCACCACGACAGGGGGCGTAAGGTGGGAGTACTTC. The rearrangement joins TRBV28 to TRBJ2-5; 10 bases agree with TRBD1. CDR1 is MDHEN, CDR2 SYDVKM, per germline. With V trimmed by 10 bases and J by 12 bases, 14 bases remained unmatched. The CDR3 spans 13 residues. The full variable domain, completed using reference TRBV28 and TRBJ2-5, is DVKVTQSSRYLVKRTGEKVFLECVQDMDHENMFWYRQDPGLGLRLIYFSYDVKMKEKGDIPEGYSVSREKKERFSLILESASTNQTSMYLCATTTGGVRWEYFGPGTRLLVL.

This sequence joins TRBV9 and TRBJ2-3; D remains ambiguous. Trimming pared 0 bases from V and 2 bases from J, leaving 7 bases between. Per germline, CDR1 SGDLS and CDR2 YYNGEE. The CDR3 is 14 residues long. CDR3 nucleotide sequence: TGTGCCAGCAGCGTAGACGGTCCCACAGATACGCAGTATTTT. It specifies CASSVDGPTDTQYF.

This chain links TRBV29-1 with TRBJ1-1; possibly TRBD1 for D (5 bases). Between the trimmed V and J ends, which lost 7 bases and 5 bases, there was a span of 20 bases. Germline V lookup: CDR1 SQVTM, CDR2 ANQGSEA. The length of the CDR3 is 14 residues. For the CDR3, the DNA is TGCAGCGCATGGGGGAGGGGAAAGGGGACTGAAGCTTTCTTT. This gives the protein CSAWGRGKGTEAFF.

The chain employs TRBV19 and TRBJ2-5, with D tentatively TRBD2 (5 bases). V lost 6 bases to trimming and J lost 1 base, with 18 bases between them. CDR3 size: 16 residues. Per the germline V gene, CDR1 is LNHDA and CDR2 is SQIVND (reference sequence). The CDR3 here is CASSALGDTFQETQYF. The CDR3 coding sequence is TGTGCCAGTAGCGCACTAGGCGACACCTTCCAAGAGACCCAGTACTTC. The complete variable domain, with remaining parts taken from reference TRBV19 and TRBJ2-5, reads DGGITQSPKYLFRKEGQNVTLSCEQNLNHDAMYWYRQDPGQGLRLIYYSQIVNDFQKGDIAEGYSVSREKKESFPLTVTSAQKNPTAFYLCASSALGDTFQETQYFGPGTRLLVL.

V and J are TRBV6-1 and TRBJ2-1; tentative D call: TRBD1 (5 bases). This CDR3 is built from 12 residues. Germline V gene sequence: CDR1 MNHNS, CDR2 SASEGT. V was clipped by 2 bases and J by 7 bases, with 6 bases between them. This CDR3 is CASSEQGNEQFF. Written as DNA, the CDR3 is TGTGCCAGCAGTGAACAGGGAAATGAGCAGTTCTTC.

DNA of the CDR3: TGTGCCAGCAGCCCGTGGACAGGGCGAACCTACGAGCAGTACTTC. It is translated as CASSPWTGRTYEQYF. This chain links TRBV7-9 with TRBJ2-7; 8 nucleotides match TRBD1. Per the germline V gene, CDR1 is SEHNR and CDR2 is FQNEAQ (reference sequence). The V gene end was trimmed by 5 bases and the J gene end by 2 bases; junction bases not matched to a gene: 8. The CDR3 spans 15 residues.

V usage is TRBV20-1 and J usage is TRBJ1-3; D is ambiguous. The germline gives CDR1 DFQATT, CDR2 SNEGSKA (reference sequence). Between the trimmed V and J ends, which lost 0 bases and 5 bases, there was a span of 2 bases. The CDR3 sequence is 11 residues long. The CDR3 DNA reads TGCAGTGCTAGAGATCGAAACACCATATATTTT. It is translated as CSARDRNTIYF.

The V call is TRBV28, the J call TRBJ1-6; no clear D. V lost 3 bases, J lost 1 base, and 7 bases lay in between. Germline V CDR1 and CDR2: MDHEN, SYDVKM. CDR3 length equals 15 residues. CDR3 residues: CASSFGGSYNSPLHF. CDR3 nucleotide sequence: TGTGCCAGCAGTTTCGGCGGATCCTATAATTCACCCCTCCACTTT. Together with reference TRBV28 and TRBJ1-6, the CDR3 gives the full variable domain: DVKVTQSSRYLVKRTGEKVFLECVQDMDHENMFWYRQDPGLGLRLIYFSYDVKMKEKGDIPEGYSVSREKKERFSLILESASTNQTSMYLCASSFGGSYNSPLHFGNGTRLTVT.

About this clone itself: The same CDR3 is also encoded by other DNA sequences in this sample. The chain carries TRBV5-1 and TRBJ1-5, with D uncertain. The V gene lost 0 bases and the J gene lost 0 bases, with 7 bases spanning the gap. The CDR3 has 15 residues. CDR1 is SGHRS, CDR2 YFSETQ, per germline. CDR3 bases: TGCGCCAGCAGCTTGGGGCCGTATAGCAATCAGCCCCAGCATTTT. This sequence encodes CASSLGPYSNQPQHF.